Listed here is a single T cell receptor (beta chain). Germline loops: CDR1 SGHTA, CDR2 FQGTGA. The V gene end was trimmed by 1 base and the J gene end by 4 bases; junction bases not matched to a gene: 3. The CDR3 has 14 residues. TCRdb's copy holds only in-frame clones and misses some; the assay was immunoSEQ multiplex PCR. The sample yields some 94,000 clones, 80% to 90% seen once. This sample stems from a study of blood T cell repertoires in COVID-19. The sequenced sample consisted of peripheral blood. The clonotype originates from a human donor in a cohort sampled during active COVID-19. This chain joins TRBV7-3 and TRBJ1-1; 7 nucleotides line up with TRBD1. The CDR3 loop is CASSLIGGSTEAFF. CDR3 sequence (DNA): TGTGCCAGCAGCTTAATAGGGGGCAGCACTGAAGCTTTCTTT.